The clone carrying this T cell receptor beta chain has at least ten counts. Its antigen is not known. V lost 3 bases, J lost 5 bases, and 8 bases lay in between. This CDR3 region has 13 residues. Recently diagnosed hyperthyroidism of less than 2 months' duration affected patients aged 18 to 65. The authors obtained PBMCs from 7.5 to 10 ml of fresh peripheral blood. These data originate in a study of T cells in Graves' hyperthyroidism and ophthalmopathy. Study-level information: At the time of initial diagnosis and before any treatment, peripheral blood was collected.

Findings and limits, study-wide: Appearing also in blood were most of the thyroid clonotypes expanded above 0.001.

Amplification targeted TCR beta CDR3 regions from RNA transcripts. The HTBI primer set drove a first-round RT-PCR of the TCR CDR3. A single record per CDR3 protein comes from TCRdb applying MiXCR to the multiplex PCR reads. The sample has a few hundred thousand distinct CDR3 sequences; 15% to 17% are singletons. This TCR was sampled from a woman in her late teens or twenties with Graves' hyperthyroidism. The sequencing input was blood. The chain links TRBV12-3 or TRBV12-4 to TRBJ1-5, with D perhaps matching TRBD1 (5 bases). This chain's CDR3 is CASSFRVDQPQHF. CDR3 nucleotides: TGTGCCAGCAGTTTCAGGGTTGATCAGCCCCAGCATTTT.